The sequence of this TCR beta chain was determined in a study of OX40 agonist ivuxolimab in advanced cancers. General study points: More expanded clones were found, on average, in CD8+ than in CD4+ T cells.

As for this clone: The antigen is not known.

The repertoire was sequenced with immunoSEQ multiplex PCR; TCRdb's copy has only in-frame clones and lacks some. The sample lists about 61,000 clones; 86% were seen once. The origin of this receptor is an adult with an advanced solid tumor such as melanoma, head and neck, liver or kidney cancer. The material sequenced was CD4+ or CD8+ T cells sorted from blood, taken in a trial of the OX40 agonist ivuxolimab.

CDR3 sequence (DNA): TGTGCCAGCAGTCCGACAGGGAACGATCAGCCCCAGCATTTT. This sequence encodes CASSPTGNDQPQHF. The rearrangement joins TRBV6-5 to TRBJ1-5, with 7 nucleotides matching TRBD1. This CDR3 is 14 amino acids long. V shed 5 bases and J 5 bases; nucleotides not matched to a gene: 6. The germline gives CDR1 MNHEY, CDR2 SVGAGI.